This T cell receptor (beta chain) was captured by sequencing in a study of blood T cell repertoires in COVID-19 (dated by TCRdb to about 2020). General notes on the study: Samples from collaborators originated in the United States, Italy and Spain and spanned both the acute and convalescent phases of COVID-19. The material from the prospective study consisted of cDNA or gDNA derived from T cells, B-cell-depleted T cells, or PBMCs. The dataset comprised deeply sampled blood TCRbeta repertoires from subjects exposed to, actively infected with, or recovered from COVID-19. The repertoires were released in a freely available public database intended as a resource for research on the immune response to SARS-CoV-2. The samples were drawn from two sources: the first 160 participants of the ongoing ImmuneRACE study, and over 950 subjects contributed by 6 global collaborators. The sample metadata nearly always contained a de-identified subject ID, COVID-19 status, age in years and sex. HLA class I and class II types, where available, came from metadata supplied by the sample provider rather than from assay-based typing.

The immunoSEQ Assay, a bias-controlled multiplex PCR, was used to amplify TCRbeta CDR3 regions from genomic DNA. In the original analysis: The number of nucleated cells in each sample was estimated from the amplification of reference gene primers within the assay. To quantify the absolute abundance of each unique TCRbeta CDR3 rearrangement, sequence reads were collapsed and filtered. For each sample, productive Simpson clonality was calculated by taking the square root of Simpson's diversity index across productive rearrangements. Entries here come from immuneACCESS through TCRdb and include only in-frame sequences with V and J called. Some clones fail to appear in such tables; in the studies checked, an unresolved V gene covers under half of the shortfall, and the cause of the remainder is unknown. V and J calls plus clone size are reproduced from that table; the DNA served to infer D and trimming. Within this sample are just under 60,000 clones, with roughly 88% of them counted one time only. About 4.9% of the sample is taken by the ten largest.

Results and caveats for the whole study, not just this receptor: Clinical and demographic metadata were provided uncurated, with the amount varying by source and participant.

The collaborating institutions used their own protocols to collect whole blood in K2EDTA tubes. Collaborator samples were shipped for TCRbeta analysis as frozen whole blood, isolated PBMCs, or DNA extracted from either sample type. Regarding this clone: Its antigen is still unknown. No base qualities exist here, and no much larger clone lies one base off it.

This TCR came from a man between 60 and 70 years old with acute or convalescent COVID-19. Source material: peripheral blood.

The DNA sequence is given as TGTGCCAGCAGCCAAGTGACCGGGACAGCGCGCACAGATACGCAGTATTTT. It specifies CASSQVTGTARTDTQYF. The sequence is built from TRBV3-1 (or the pseudogene TRBV3-2) and TRBJ2-3, with 7 middle bases fitting TRBD1. V loses 1 base at its end and J loses 1 base; junction bases beyond the gene matches: 8. CDR1 and CDR2 were assigned from the germline V gene (reference sequence) as LGHDT and YNNKEL. The CDR3 runs 17 residues from the cysteine to the phenylalanine. The DNA shown is the 51-base CDR3, in frame from base 1.